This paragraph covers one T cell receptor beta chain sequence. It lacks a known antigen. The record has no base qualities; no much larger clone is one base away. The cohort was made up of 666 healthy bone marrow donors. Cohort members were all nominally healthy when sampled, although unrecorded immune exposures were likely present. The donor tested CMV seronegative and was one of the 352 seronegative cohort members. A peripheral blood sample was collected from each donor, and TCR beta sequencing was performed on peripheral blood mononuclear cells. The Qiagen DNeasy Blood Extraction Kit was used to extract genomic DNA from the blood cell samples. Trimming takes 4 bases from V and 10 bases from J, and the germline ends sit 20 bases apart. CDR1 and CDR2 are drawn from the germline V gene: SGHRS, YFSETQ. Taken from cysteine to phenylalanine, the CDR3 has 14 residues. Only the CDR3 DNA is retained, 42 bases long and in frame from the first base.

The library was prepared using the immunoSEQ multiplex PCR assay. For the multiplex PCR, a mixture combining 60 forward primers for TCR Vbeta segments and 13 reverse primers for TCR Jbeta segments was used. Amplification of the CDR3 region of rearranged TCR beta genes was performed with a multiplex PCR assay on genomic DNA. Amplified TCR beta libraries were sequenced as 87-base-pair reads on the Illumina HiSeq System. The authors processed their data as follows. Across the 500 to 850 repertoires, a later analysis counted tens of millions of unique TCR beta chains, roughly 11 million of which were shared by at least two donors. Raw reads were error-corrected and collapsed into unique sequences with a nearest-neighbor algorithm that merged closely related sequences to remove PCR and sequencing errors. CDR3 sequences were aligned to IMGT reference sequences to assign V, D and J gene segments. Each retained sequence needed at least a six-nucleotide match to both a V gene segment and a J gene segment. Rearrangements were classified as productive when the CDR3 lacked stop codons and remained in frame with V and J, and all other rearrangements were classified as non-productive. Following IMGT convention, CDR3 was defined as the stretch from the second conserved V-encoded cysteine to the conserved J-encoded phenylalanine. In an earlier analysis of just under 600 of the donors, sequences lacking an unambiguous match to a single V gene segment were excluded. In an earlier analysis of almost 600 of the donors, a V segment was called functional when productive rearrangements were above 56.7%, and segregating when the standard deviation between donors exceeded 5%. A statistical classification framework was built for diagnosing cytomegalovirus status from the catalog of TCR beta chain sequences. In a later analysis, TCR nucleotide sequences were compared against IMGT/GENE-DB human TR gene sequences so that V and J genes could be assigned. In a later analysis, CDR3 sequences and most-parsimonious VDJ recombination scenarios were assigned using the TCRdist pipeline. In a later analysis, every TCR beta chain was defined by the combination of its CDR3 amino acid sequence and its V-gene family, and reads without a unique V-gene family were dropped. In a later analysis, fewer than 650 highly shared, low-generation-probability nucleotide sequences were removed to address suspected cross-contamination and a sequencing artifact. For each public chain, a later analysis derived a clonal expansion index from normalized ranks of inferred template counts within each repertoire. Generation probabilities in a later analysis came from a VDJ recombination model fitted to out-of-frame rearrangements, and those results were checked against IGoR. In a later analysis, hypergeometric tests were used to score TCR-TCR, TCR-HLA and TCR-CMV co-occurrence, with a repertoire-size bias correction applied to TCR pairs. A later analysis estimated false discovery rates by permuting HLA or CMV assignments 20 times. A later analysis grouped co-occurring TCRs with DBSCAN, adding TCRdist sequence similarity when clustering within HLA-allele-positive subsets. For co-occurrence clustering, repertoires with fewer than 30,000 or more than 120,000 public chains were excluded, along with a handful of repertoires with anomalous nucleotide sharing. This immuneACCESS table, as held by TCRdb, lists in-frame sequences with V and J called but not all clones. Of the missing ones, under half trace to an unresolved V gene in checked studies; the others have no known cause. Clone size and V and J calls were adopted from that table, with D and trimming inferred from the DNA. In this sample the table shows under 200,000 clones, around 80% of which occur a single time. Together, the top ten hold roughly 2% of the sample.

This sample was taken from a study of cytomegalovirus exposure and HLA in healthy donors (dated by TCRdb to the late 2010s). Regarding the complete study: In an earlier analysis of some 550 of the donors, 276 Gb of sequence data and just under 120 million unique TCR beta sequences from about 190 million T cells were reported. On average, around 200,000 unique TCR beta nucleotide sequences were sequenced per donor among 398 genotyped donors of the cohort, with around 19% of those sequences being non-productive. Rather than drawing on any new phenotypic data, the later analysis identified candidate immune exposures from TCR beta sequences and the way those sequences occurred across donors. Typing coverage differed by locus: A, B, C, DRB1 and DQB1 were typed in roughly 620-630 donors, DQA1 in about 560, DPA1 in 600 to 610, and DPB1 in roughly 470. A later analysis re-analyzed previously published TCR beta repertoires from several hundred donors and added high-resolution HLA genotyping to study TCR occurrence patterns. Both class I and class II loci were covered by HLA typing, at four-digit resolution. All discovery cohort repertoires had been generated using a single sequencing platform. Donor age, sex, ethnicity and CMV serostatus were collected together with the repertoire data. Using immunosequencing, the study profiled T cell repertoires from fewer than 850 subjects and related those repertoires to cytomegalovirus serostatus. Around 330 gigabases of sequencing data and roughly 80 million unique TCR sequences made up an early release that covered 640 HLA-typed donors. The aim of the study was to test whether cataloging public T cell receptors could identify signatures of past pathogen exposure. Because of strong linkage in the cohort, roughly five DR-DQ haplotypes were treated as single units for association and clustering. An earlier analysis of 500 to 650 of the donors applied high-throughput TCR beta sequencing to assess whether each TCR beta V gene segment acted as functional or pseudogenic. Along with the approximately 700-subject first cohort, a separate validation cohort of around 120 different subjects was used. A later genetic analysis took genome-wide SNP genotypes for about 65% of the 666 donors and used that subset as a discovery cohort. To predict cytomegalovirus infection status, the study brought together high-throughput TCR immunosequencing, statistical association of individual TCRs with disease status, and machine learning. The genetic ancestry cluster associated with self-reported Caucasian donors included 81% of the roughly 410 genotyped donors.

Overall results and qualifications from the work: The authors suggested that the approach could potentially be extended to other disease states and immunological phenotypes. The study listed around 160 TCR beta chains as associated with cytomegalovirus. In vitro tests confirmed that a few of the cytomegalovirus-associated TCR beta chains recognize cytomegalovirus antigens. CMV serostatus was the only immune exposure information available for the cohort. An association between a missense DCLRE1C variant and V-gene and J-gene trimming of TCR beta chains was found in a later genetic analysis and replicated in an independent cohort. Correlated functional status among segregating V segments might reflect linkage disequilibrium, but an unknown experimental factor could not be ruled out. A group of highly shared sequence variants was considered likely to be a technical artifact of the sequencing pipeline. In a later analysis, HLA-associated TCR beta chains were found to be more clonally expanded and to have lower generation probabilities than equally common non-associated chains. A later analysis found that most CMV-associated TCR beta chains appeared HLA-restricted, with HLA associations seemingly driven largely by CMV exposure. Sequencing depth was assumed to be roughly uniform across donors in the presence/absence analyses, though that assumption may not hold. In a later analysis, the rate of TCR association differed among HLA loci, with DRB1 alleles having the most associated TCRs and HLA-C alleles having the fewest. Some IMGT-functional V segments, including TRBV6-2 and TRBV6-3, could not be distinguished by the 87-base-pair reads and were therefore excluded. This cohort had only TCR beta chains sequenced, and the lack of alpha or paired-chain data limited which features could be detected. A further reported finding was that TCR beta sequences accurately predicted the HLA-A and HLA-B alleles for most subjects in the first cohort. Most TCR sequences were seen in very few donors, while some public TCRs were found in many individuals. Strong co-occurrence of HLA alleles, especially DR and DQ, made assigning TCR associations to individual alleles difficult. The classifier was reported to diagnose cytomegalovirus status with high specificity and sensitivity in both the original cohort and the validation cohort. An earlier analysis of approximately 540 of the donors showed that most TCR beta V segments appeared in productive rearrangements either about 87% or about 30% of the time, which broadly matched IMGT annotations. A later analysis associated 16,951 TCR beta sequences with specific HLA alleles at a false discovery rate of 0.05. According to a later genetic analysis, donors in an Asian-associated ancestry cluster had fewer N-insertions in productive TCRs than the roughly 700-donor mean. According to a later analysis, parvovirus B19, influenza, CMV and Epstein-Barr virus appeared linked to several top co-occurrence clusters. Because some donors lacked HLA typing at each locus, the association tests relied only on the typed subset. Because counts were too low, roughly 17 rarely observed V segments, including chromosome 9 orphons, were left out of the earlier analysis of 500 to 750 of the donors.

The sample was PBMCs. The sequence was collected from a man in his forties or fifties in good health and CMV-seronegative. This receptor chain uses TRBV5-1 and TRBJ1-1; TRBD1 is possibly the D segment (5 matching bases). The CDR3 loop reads CASSPGGGTYPAFF. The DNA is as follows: TGCGCCAGCAGCCCCGGGGGAGGGACGTACCCAGCTTTCTTT.